This entry is about one TCR beta chain. The sample originates from a study of T cell responses to AZD1222 COVID-19 vaccine. Repertoires were generated with immunoSEQ multiplex PCR, while TCRdb's copy carries only in-frame clones and drops some. The data show some 110,000 clones, approximately 90% seen once. The sample consisted of peripheral blood, taken 28 days after the second AZD1222 dose. This TCR was sampled from an adult who received the AZD1222 COVID-19 vaccine.

CDR3 sequence: CATASLGMNQPQHF. DNA for the CDR3: TGTGCCACCGCCTCGCTGGGAATGAATCAGCCCCAGCATTTT. The chain has TRBV7-8 and TRBJ1-5, with unresolved D. The CDR3 length is 14 residues. V lost 10 bases, J lost 4 bases, and 17 bases lay in between. Germline V gene data show CDR1 as SGHVS and CDR2 as FQNEAQ.